Sequencing of this TCR beta chain was carried out in a study of shared clonotypes between healthy human individuals. This table comes from immunoSEQ multiplex PCR, and its TCRdb copy is limited to in-frame clones, with some not included. Of roughly 2,000,000 clones listed, 93% were seen once; the top ten hold more than 1.5%. After removal of 1 base from V and 5 bases from J, the junction contained 4 bases not matched to a gene. Germline loops: CDR1 SGHAT, CDR2 FQNNGV. This CDR3 is 15 amino acids long. This clone was counted once. Positive CCR7 selection of CD45RO-negative cells yielded the naive CD8 cells, and terminally differentiated effector memory CD45RA+ cells were excluded.

Material for sequencing was naive CD8+ T cells from PBMCs. This TCR was sampled from a man aged 18-30 years in good health. Some clones in this sample may be carry-over from other donors' samples. The chain recombines TRBV11-2 with TRBJ2-3; 9 nucleotides align to TRBD2. The CDR3 loop is CASSLGGRVQDTQYF. CDR3 nucleotide sequence: TGTGCCAGCAGCTTAGGCGGGAGGGTCCAAGATACGCAGTATTTT.